Shown below are 16 T cell receptor beta chains from a single sample sequenced in a study of OX40 agonist ivuxolimab in advanced cancers. Here immunoSEQ multiplex PCR was the method, and the copy in TCRdb shows in-frame clones only, minus some. This table holds roughly 45,000 clones, approximately 86% found once. Sample: CD4+ or CD8+ T cells sorted from blood, taken in a trial of the OX40 agonist ivuxolimab. The receptors were gathered from an adult with an advanced solid tumor such as melanoma, head and neck, liver or kidney cancer.

V usage is TRBV19 and J usage is TRBJ1-2; 8 positions agree with TRBD1. CDR1 is LNHDA, CDR2 SQIVND, per germline (reference sequence). V shed 5 bases, J shed 4 bases, and the junction held 6 bases outside the gene matches. This CDR3 has 14 residues. In DNA, the CDR3 is TGTGCCAGTAGTTTCTCGACAGGGGCCTATGGCTACACCTTC. Translated: CASSFSTGAYGYTF.

Only a few counts were recorded for this clone. The DNA for the CDR3 is TGTGCCAGCAGCTTGGACGGGAGAGGAGATACGCAGTATTTT. This translates into CASSLDGRGDTQYF. The chain combines TRBV5-6 with TRBJ2-3, with a possible D match to TRBD2 (6 bases). The CDR3 extends over 14 amino acids. Germline V gene lookup returns CDR1 SGHDT and CDR2 YYEEEE. The V end lost 0 bases, the J end lost 5 bases, and 10 bases lay between the germline ends.

The chain has TRBV29-1 and TRBJ1-2, with a weak D call TRBD1 (6 bases). Germline V gene data show CDR1 as SQVTM and CDR2 as ANQGSEA. V lost 1 base and J lost 3, with 15 bases in between. The CDR3 runs 15 residues. The CDR3 coding sequence is TGCAGCGTTGAAGGACCGGGACATGACCACTATGGCTACACCTTC. Translating gives CSVEGPGHDHYGYTF.

This chain uses TRBV11-2 with TRBJ1-2; D remains ambiguous. Germline V gene sequence: CDR1 SGHAT, CDR2 FQNNGV. The CDR3 sequence is 14 residues long. V lost 8 bases and J lost 3, with 16 bases in between. The CDR3 sequence is CASAVRQKDYGYTF. CDR3 nucleotides: TGTGCCAGCGCTGTTCGGCAGAAAGACTATGGCTACACCTTC.

This clone appeared once. The rearrangement joins TRBV5-6 to TRBJ1-3; D is unclear. The CDR3 is 14 amino acids. V lost 2 bases to trimming and J lost 1 base, with 7 bases between them. Germline V lookup: CDR1 SGHDT, CDR2 YYEEEE. As DNA, the CDR3 is TGTGCCAGCAGCTTATCTGGGTCTGGAAACACCATATATTTT. Protein product: CASSLSGSGNTIYF.

The rearrangement uses TRBV5-4 and TRBJ2-7, with D maybe TRBD1 (5 bases). CDR1 and CDR2 (germline): SGHNT, YYREEE (reference sequence). The CDR3 contains 16 residues. V shed 3 bases and J shed 0 bases, with 16 bases lying between them. The CDR3 region is CASSSTNVTVSYEQYF. The CDR3 DNA reads as TGTGCCAGCAGCTCGACAAATGTGACAGTCTCCTACGAGCAGTACTTC.

This clone was counted a single time. The rearrangement uses TRBV13 and TRBJ2-2, with D possibly being TRBD2 (5 bases). Trimming shortened V by 9 bases and J by 6 bases, and 11 bases separated the two germline ends. The CDR3 is made up of 12 amino acids. The germline V gene encodes CDR1 PRHDT and CDR2 FYEKMQ (reference sequence). This CDR3 reads CASRDLSGELFF. The CDR3 DNA reads TGTGCCAGTCGGGATTTATCCGGGGAGCTGTTTTTT.

The chain employs TRBV7-2 and TRBJ1-5; TRBD1 matches 9 bases. CDR1 is SGHTA and CDR2 is FQGNSA in the germline V gene. With V trimmed by 5 bases and J by 5 bases, 4 bases remained unmatched. This CDR3 has 14 residues. The CDR3 spells CASSRRTGDQPQHF. CDR3 DNA sequence: TGTGCCAGCAGCCGCAGGACAGGGGATCAGCCCCAGCATTTT.

V usage is TRBV5-1 and J usage is TRBJ2-7, with 10 bases identical to TRBD2. This CDR3 comprises 15 residues. With 0 bases clipped from V and 5 bases from J, the junction kept 5 bases outside the gene matches. From germline, CDR1 is SGHRS and CDR2 YFSETQ. CDR3 in DNA: TGCGCCAGCAGCTTGGCCGGTAGCGGGGGGCACGAGCAGTACTTC. Translated, it gives CASSLAGSGGHEQYF.

The chain joins TRBV5-5 to TRBJ2-1; D not resolved. This CDR3 has 12 residues. The germline V gene encodes CDR1 SGHKS and CDR2 YYEKEE (reference sequence). V lost 4 bases to trimming and J lost 6 bases, with 8 bases between them. The CDR3 region is CASSVSTNEQFF. The CDR3 region has the DNA TGTGCCAGCAGCGTTTCAACCAATGAGCAGTTCTTC.

This clone appeared a few times. V gene TRBV7-8 combines with J gene TRBJ2-3, with D possibly being TRBD2 (5 bases). Germline V gives CDR1 SGHVS, CDR2 FQNEAQ. Trimming cost V 1 base and J 1 base, with 12 bases left between them. The length of the CDR3 is 16 residues. The CDR3 DNA sequence: TGTGCCAGCAGCTTAGGGATGGGAGTTGGCACAGATACGCAGTATTTT. This sequence encodes CASSLGMGVGTDTQYF.

This chain uses TRBV7-6 with TRBJ2-7; D might be TRBD1 (5 bases). Germline V lookup: CDR1 SGHVS, CDR2 FNYEAQ. CDR3 length equals 14 residues. V was clipped by 5 bases and J by 12 bases, with 23 bases between them. CDR3 sequence reads: CASSALIGQGSVYF. The DNA of the CDR3 is TGTGCCAGCAGCGCTCTTATAGGGCAGGGAAGTGTGTACTTC.

This chain uses TRBV7-9 with TRBJ1-5; the D gene is possibly TRBD1 (6 bases). Trimming removed 2 bases from V and 11 bases from J, with 16 bases in between. The CDR3 covers 14 residues. Germline V gene sequence: CDR1 SEHNR, CDR2 FQNEAQ (reference sequence). CDR3 nucleotide sequence: TGTGCCAGCAGCTTAAATCAGGGGAGCATGGCCCAGCATTTT. Its protein product is CASSLNQGSMAQHF.

This clone was seen a single time. V gene TRBV7-2 combines with J gene TRBJ2-7, with 10 bases that match TRBD2. The V and J ends lost 4 bases and 4 bases, in that order; junction bases with no gene match: 7. Germline V gives CDR1 SGHTA, CDR2 FQGNSA. This CDR3 comprises 15 residues. The CDR3 DNA is TGTGCCAGCAGCTCCGTAGCGGGAGGACGATACGAGCAGTACTTC. This gives the protein CASSSVAGGRYEQYF.

On this clone: Distinct nucleotide sequences in the sample also encode this CDR3. The gene calls are TRBV15 and TRBJ2-7, with D unclear. This CDR3 region has 13 residues. V was pared by 0 bases and J by 3 bases, with 6 bases between. CDR1 is LNHNV and CDR2 is YYDKDF in the germline V gene (reference sequence). In nucleotides, the CDR3 is TGTGCCACCAGCAGAGAGGTTGGCTACGAGCAGTACTTC. It codes for CATSREVGYEQYF.

This chain links TRBV4-1 with TRBJ2-5; D might be TRBD2 (6 bases). Trimming shortened V by 7 bases and J by 4 bases, and 19 bases separated the two germline ends. Germline V gene sequence: CDR1 MGHRA, CDR2 YSYEKL. The CDR3 contains 15 residues. The CDR3 region is CASTQSGGSGETQYF. The DNA of the CDR3 is TGCGCCAGCACCCAGTCTGGGGGGAGCGGAGAGACCCAGTACTTC.